These 31 T cell receptor beta chains share one sample of origin, sequenced in a study of T cell clonotyping in hematopoietic cell transplantation. Clones were sequenced by immunoSEQ multiplex PCR, and TCRdb holds only the in-frame ones, with some missing. This sample yields under 5,000 clones, of which 96% are seen a single time; 2% to 3% belongs to the top ten. Sequenced here: PBMCs, sampled 100 days after allogeneic stem cell transplant. Receptor source: a male patient aged 40-50 years who had an allogeneic stem cell transplant from a related donor, so the T cells may come from the graft donor. Some clones in this sample may be carry-over from other donors' samples.

This rearrangement joins TRBV6-6 to TRBJ1-5; D might be TRBD1 (6 bases). The CDR3 has 16 residues. Germline values: CDR1 MNHNY, CDR2 SVGAGI (reference sequence). Trimming took off 0 bases at V and 6 bases at J, with 15 bases between the two ends. The CDR3 here is CASSYSNTGIGQPQHF. CDR3 coding DNA: TGTGCCAGCAGTTACTCGAACACAGGGATAGGTCAGCCCCAGCATTTT.

This clone showed up just once. The DNA for the CDR3 is TGCGCCAGCAGCCATTTGGGGGCGGGAACTGATGAGCAGTTCTTC. Translated: CASSHLGAGTDEQFF. The rearrangement uses TRBV4-1 and TRBJ2-1; D may match TRBD1 or TRBD2 (6 bases each). Germline V gene data show CDR1 as MGHRA and CDR2 as YSYEKL. This CDR3 has 15 residues. The V end lost 3 bases, the J end lost 8 bases, and 17 bases lay between the germline ends.

The chain combines TRBV5-1 with TRBJ2-1; D possibly matches TRBD1 or TRBD2 (7 bases each). CDR1 is SGHRS and CDR2 is YFSETQ in the germline V gene. Trimming pared 0 bases from V and 8 bases from J, leaving 21 bases between. The CDR3 length is 17 residues. As DNA, the CDR3 is TGCGCCAGCAGCTTGGTTCCGGGACAGCTTACTAGCGATGAGCAGTTCTTC. It yields the protein CASSLVPGQLTSDEQFF.

The J gene is TRBJ2-3, the V gene TRBV27; no clear D. The ends were cut back, 3 bases at V and 2 bases at J, with 6 bases in the middle. CDR3 size: 13 residues. The germline V gene encodes CDR1 MNHEY and CDR2 SMNVEV (reference sequence). The CDR3 spells CASSFPNTDTQYF. CDR3 coding DNA: TGTGCCAGCAGTTTCCCTAACACAGATACGCAGTATTTT.

This sequence joins TRBV19 and TRBJ1-3; no reliable D call. Germline assignment: CDR1 LNHDA and CDR2 SQIVND (reference sequence). V lost 9 bases, J lost 2 bases, and 11 bases lay in between. The CDR3 is 13 amino acids. Written as DNA, the CDR3 is TGTGCCAGCGCCCGGGGAGCTGGAAACACCATATATTTT. Amino acids: CASARGAGNTIYF.

J is TRBJ2-1 and V is TRBV4-3; D possibly corresponds to TRBD2 (6 bases). Trimming removed 3 bases from V and 4 bases from J, with 13 bases in between. CDR3 length: 15 residues. Germline CDR1 reads LGHNA; CDR2 reads YSLEER. CDR3 amino acids: CASSHDGGRYNEQFF. The CDR3 DNA reads TGCGCCAGCAGCCACGACGGAGGGCGGTACAATGAGCAGTTCTTC.

The chain employs TRBV5-4 and TRBJ2-3; tentatively, D is TRBD2 (7 bases). Germline-derived CDR1 and CDR2 are SGHNT and YYREEE (reference sequence). Deletions cut 7 bases from V and 8 bases from J, with 17 bases between. The CDR3 sequence is 13 residues long. CDR3 in amino acids: CASLPTGGGTQYF. CDR3 nucleotide sequence: TGTGCCAGCCTCCCGACGGGGGGCGGTACGCAGTATTTT.

The chain employs TRBV11-2 and TRBJ1-2; D unclear. The CDR3 spans 15 residues. The V and J ends lost 0 bases and 5 bases respectively, with 13 bases between them. The germline gives CDR1 SGHAT, CDR2 FQNNGV. CDR3 DNA sequence: TGTGCCAGCAGCTTAGATTTCCAGTGGAGGTATGGCTACACCTTC. It is translated as CASSLDFQWRYGYTF.

The rearrangement links TRBV7-3 to TRBJ1-1, with TRBD1 as a possible D gene (5 bases). From germline, CDR1 is SGHTA and CDR2 FQGTGA. V gave up 6 bases and J gave up 5 bases, with 13 bases separating them. The CDR3 contains 13 residues. CDR3 bases: TGTGCCAGCAGTGTCCAGGGAGGGACTGAAGCTTTCTTT. This codes for CASSVQGGTEAFF.

The chain links TRBV30 to TRBJ2-7; possibly TRBD2 for D (6 bases). Trimming removed 2 bases from V and 5 bases from J, with 16 bases in between. CDR1 is GTSNPN and CDR2 is SVGIG in the germline V gene (reference sequence). CDR3 length: 14 amino acids. In DNA, the CDR3 is TGTGCCTGGAGTTCATCTAGCGCGGCCCACGAGCAGTACTTC. Translated, it gives CAWSSSSAAHEQYF.

This chain joins TRBV5-1 and TRBJ1-1, with 9 bases matching TRBD1. The CDR3 spans 14 residues. Trimming took 3 bases from V and 3 from J; bases not matched to a gene: 3. Germline V gene sequence: CDR1 SGHRS, CDR2 YFSETQ. The CDR3 sequence: CASSWDRAYTEAFF. CDR3 nucleotide sequence: TGCGCCAGCAGCTGGGACAGGGCTTACACTGAAGCTTTCTTT.

The chain combines TRBV5-6 with TRBJ2-2; D remains ambiguous. This CDR3 is 15 amino acids long. Germline CDR1 is SGHDT and CDR2 is YYEEEE. V lost 2 bases to trimming and J lost 1 base, with 9 bases between them. As DNA, the CDR3 is TGTGCCAGCAGCTTCGGCCAGGTGAACACCGGGGAGCTGTTTTTT. As protein: CASSFGQVNTGELFF.

The chain joins TRBV29-1 to TRBJ2-7; a weak D match, TRBD1 (6 bases). V lost 4 bases and J lost 1, with 8 bases in between. The CDR3 is 12 residues long. Germline assignment: CDR1 SQVTM and CDR2 ANQGSEA. The CDR3 loop reads CSVGGQSYEQYF. CDR3 DNA: TGCAGCGTTGGAGGACAGTCCTACGAGCAGTACTTC.

This chain joins TRBV4-1 and TRBJ1-1, with D maybe TRBD1 (6 bases). CDR3 size: 14 residues. V lost 3 bases, J lost 1 base, and 9 bases lay in between. Germline V gives CDR1 MGHRA, CDR2 YSYEKL. DNA of the CDR3: TGCGCCAGCAGCCATCGGACAGAGAACACTGAAGCTTTCTTT. Translated, it gives CASSHRTENTEAFF.

The V call is TRBV25-1, the J call TRBJ2-3; either TRBD1 or TRBD2 may fit D (5 bases each). Germline V gene data show CDR1 as MGHDK and CDR2 as SYGVNS. V lost 8 bases, J lost 0 bases, and 9 bases lay in between. The CDR3 extends over 13 amino acids. The CDR3 loop reads CASGRDSTDTQYF. Here the CDR3 DNA reads TGTGCCAGCGGCCGGGACAGCACAGATACGCAGTATTTT.

This chain links TRBV25-1 with TRBJ2-5; weak D call: TRBD2 (5 bases). The CDR3 has 14 residues. V dropped 4 bases and J dropped 3 bases, with 12 bases sitting between them. Germline-derived CDR1 and CDR2 are MGHDK and SYGVNS. CDR3 in DNA: TGTGCCAGCAGTGTGGGAGCCGGTGAAGAGACCCAGTACTTC. Its translation is CASSVGAGEETQYF.

The chain recombines TRBV28 with TRBJ1-4; TRBD1 agrees at 7 bases. V shed 4 bases and J 8 bases; nucleotides not matched to a gene: 7. The CDR3 contains 14 residues. Germline assignment: CDR1 MDHEN and CDR2 SYDVKM. The CDR3 DNA follows: TGTGCCAGCAGTTGGGACAGACAAACGGAAAAACTGTTTTTT. It specifies CASSWDRQTEKLFF.

The chain carries TRBV5-6 and TRBJ2-7, with 12 bases identical to TRBD1. This CDR3 has 14 amino acids. Germline trimming cut 4 bases from V and 7 bases from J; bases unmatched to any gene: 6. Germline loops: CDR1 SGHDT, CDR2 YYEEEE. The CDR3: CASSNRDRGQEQYF. The CDR3, as DNA: TGTGCCAGCAGCAACCGGGACAGGGGGCAAGAGCAGTACTTC.

This CDR3 reads CASSYDGAGADTEAFF. The CDR3 DNA sequence: TGTGCCAGCAGTTACGACGGGGCAGGGGCTGACACTGAAGCTTTCTTT. This chain links TRBV6-5 with TRBJ1-1; a possible D gene is TRBD1 (6 bases). The germline V gene has CDR1 MNHEY and CDR2 SVGAGI. The CDR3 length is 16 residues. Trimming stripped 2 bases from V and 3 bases from J, with 16 bases between.

The chain employs TRBV19 and TRBJ1-5; the D gene is possibly TRBD1 (5 bases). V was pared by 7 bases and J by 6 bases, with 10 bases between. CDR1 LNHDA and CDR2 SQIVND come from the germline V gene (reference sequence). The CDR3 extends over 12 amino acids. Here the CDR3 reads CASTGMGQPQHF. CDR3 nucleotides: TGTGCCAGTACAGGGATGGGTCAGCCCCAGCATTTT.

The V gene is TRBV19, the J gene TRBJ2-3; weak D call: TRBD1 (6 bases). The CDR3 is 16 amino acids. Trimming stripped 5 bases from V and 0 bases from J, with 15 bases between. Germline V CDR1 and CDR2: LNHDA, SQIVND (reference sequence). CDR3 sequence (DNA): TGTGCCAGTAGTGTGACCGGGACAAGAAGCACAGATACGCAGTATTTT. Protein: CASSVTGTRSTDTQYF.

The genes are TRBV13 and TRBJ2-7; 8 bases map to TRBD1. The V segment lost 5 bases and the J segment 2 bases; nucleotides outside the gene matches: 5. Looked up from germline, CDR1 is PRHDT and CDR2 is FYEKMQ (reference sequence). The CDR3 sequence is 14 residues long. The CDR3 here is CASSPETGAYEQYF. In nucleotides, the CDR3 is TGTGCCAGCAGCCCCGAGACAGGGGCCTACGAGCAGTACTTC.

This rearrangement joins TRBV5-1 to TRBJ2-7; 7 bases fit TRBD1. V was clipped by 4 bases and J by 1 base; unmatched bases: 8. The CDR3 runs 15 residues. Germline loops: CDR1 SGHRS, CDR2 YFSETQ. CDR3 amino acids: CASSPPRTGSYEQYF. CDR3 sequence (DNA): TGCGCCAGCAGCCCTCCGAGGACAGGTTCCTACGAGCAGTACTTC.

This clone is a singleton in its sample. V is TRBV5-8 and J is TRBJ2-7; D gene unclear. This CDR3 has 14 amino acids. CDR1 SGHTS and CDR2 YDEGEE come from the germline V gene. V lost 4 bases and J lost 4, with 15 bases in between. The CDR3 DNA sequence: TGTGCCAGCAGCCGTCGACGGACGTCTTACGAGCAGTACTTC. It is translated as CASSRRRTSYEQYF.

V usage is TRBV2 and J usage is TRBJ1-5; maybe TRBD1 (6 bases). This CDR3 is built from 18 residues. Germline V gene data show CDR1 as SNHLY and CDR2 as FYNNEI. Trimming took 2 bases from V and 0 from J, leaving 17 bases between them. In DNA form, the CDR3 reads TGTGCCAGCAGTGAAAGCGGGGGACACGAGATTAGCAATCAGCCCCAGCATTTT. Translating gives CASSESGGHEISNQPQHF.

V usage is TRBV19 and J usage is TRBJ1-1; D not certain. Germline V gene sequence: CDR1 LNHDA, CDR2 SQIVND (reference sequence). Trimming took 2 bases from V and 1 from J, leaving 5 bases between them. This CDR3 comprises 13 residues. The CDR3 is CASSITENTEAFF. In DNA, the CDR3 is TGTGCCAGTAGTATAACAGAGAACACTGAAGCTTTCTTT.

This rearrangement joins TRBV29-1 to TRBJ2-3; perhaps D is TRBD1 or TRBD2 (6 bases each). The CDR3 has 12 amino acids. Trimming left V 8 bases short and J 9 bases short, with 18 bases between. CDR1 and CDR2 from the germline V gene are SQVTM and ANQGSEA. For the CDR3, the DNA is TGCAGCAGTAACCGACAGGCGGGGACGCAGTATTTT. It yields the protein CSSNRQAGTQYF.

The chain joins TRBV2 to TRBJ2-2; 7 nucleotides match TRBD1. Losses at the gene ends were 8 bases for V and 5 bases for J; bases not matched to a gene: 11. CDR1 and CDR2 from the germline V gene are SNHLY and FYNNEI. CDR3 size: 15 residues. This CDR3 reads CASLLRQGWTGELFF. Written as DNA, the CDR3 is TGTGCCAGCCTACTCCGACAGGGCTGGACCGGGGAGCTGTTTTTT.

The chain links TRBV6-5 to TRBJ2-7, with TRBD2 identical over 15 bases. The CDR3 contains 15 residues. The V segment lost 6 bases and the J segment 6 bases; nucleotides outside the gene matches: 6. Germline V gives CDR1 MNHEY, CDR2 SVGAGI. The CDR3 sequence: CASRWGLAGGSEQYF. Here the CDR3 DNA reads TGTGCCAGCAGATGGGGACTAGCGGGAGGCTCCGAGCAGTACTTC.

This clone was recorded only once. The chain links TRBV5-4 to TRBJ1-4, with a tentative D call TRBD1 (5 bases). Germline lookup yields CDR1 SGHNT and CDR2 YYREEE (reference sequence). V was shortened by 3 bases and J by 0 bases, with 18 bases between the two germline ends. CDR3 size: 18 residues. DNA for the CDR3: TGTGCCAGCAGCTCTGCTACTGGGACCGCCGCAACTAATGAAAAACTGTTTTTT. Amino acid sequence: CASSSATGTAATNEKLFF.

This clone was seen once. This chain links TRBV6-5 with TRBJ2-5; weak D call: TRBD1 (5 bases). The CDR3 extends over 13 amino acids. Germline V gene lookup returns CDR1 MNHEY and CDR2 SVGAGI. With 1 base removed from V and 5 bases from J, the gap between germline ends came to 8 bases. CDR3: CASSYYRGETQYF. The CDR3 DNA is TGTGCCAGCAGTTACTATAGGGGCGAGACCCAGTACTTC.